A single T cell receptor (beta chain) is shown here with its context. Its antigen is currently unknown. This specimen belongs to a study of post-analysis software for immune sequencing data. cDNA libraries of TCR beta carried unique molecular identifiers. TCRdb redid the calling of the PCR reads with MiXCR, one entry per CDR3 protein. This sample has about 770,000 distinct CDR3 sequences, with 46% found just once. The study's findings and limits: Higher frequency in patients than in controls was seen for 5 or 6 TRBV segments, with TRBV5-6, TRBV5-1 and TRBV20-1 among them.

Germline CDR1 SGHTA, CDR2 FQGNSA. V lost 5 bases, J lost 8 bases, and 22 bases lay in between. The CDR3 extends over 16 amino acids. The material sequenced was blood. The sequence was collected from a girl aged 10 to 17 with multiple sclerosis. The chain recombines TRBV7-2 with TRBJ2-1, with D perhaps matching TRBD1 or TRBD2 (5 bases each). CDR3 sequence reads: CASSPSRGTRGHEQFF. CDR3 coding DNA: TGTGCCAGCAGCCCTTCCCGGGGCACTAGAGGCCATGAGCAGTTCTTC. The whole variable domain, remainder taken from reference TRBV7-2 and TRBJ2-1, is GAGVSQSPSNKVTEKGKDVELRCDPISGHTALYWYRQSLGQGLEFLIYFQGNSAPDKSGLPSDRFSAERTGGSVSTLTIQRTQQEDSAVYLCASSPSRGTRGHEQFFGPGTRLTVL.